This T cell receptor beta chain originates from a study of blood T cell repertoires in COVID-19. Looking at the study overall: Sources were T cells, B-cell-depleted T cells, or PBMCs; the material itself was cDNA or gDNA.

In Seattle, patients joined the study during active infection and were tracked longitudinally. Per the study methods: From reference gene primer amplification, estimates of nucleated cell counts were derived. Some clones are missing from TCRdb's copy, which holds only in-frame ones; the method was immunoSEQ multiplex PCR. V and J calls plus clone size are reproduced from that table; the DNA served to infer D and trimming. The repertoire holds fewer than 600,000 clones, with approximately 89% as singletons. In this sample, this clone turned up once. The CDR3 covers 13 residues. Unmatched junction bases numbered 0, after V lost 2 bases and J lost 8 bases.

Sequencing was performed on peripheral blood. The clonotype was recovered from a man younger than 35 with COVID-19, enrolled during active disease. J is TRBJ1-6 and V is TRBV12-3 or TRBV12-4, with TRBD1 matching over 7 bases. The CDR3 loop reads CASSLTGDSPLHF. CDR3 nucleotide sequence: TGTGCCAGCAGTTTAACAGGGGATTCACCCCTCCACTTT.